This T cell receptor beta chain was profiled in a study of technical replicates of blood from several donors. TCRdb's copy holds only in-frame clones and misses some; the assay was immunoSEQ multiplex PCR. The profile shows fewer than 95,000 clones, 94% of them singletons. Sample: T cells isolated from PBMCs. The clonotype was recovered from a human donor in good health.

DNA for the CDR3: TGCGCCAGCAGCTTGGGTGCGGGAGGGGTACAAGAGACCCAGTACTTC. Residues: CASSLGAGGVQETQYF. This rearrangement joins TRBV5-1 to TRBJ2-5; 9 bases line up with TRBD2. Trimming removed 0 bases from V and 2 bases from J; junction bases left unmatched: 5. The length of the CDR3 is 16 residues. Germline CDR1 and CDR2: SGHRS and YFSETQ.